Listed below are T cell receptor beta chains from one sample, sequenced in a study of shared clonotypes between healthy human individuals. The method was immunoSEQ multiplex PCR; TCRdb's version includes in-frame clones alone and lacks a portion of them. The data hold 1.5 million to 2.5 million clones, with about 95% observed a single time. The sample was naive CD8+ T cells sorted from blood. These TCRs come from a man between 18 and 29 years old in good health. CDR3s leave out the opening cysteine and the closing phenylalanine or tryptophan. The D gene is left open where the match is weak. Size is omitted from some rows. Given values are once, few, many or a class for expanded clones.

V gene | D gene | clone size | CDR3 protein
TRBV14 | . | . | ASSQDLALDQETQY
TRBV9 | TRBD2 | . | ASSPRGGAYNEQF
TRBV6-1 | . | . | ASSESPGLSKETQY
TRBV19 | . | . | ASSMMMGGLSSYEQY
TRBV2 | . | . | ASSEVGGSSTSEQY
TRBV10-3 | TRBD2 | . | AISELVSSGSAYEQY
TRBV28 | TRBD1 | . | ASSFNIALTGTGGNTEAF
TRBV10-3 | TRBD1 | . | AVTGGDRAYEQY
TRBV10-1 | . | . | ASSEAISGNTIY
TRBV6-1 | . | . | ASRPIGILNTEAF
TRBV4-1 | TRBD1 | . | ASSQRTGEYNEQF
TRBV4-1 | . | . | ASSQGVGGPANTGELF
TRBV6-5 | . | once | ASLGSENGYT
TRBV27 | . | . | ASSPDTYQETQY
TRBV18 | . | . | ASSPPDEGRFYGYT
TRBV27 | . | . | ASSLRGGGSYGYT
TRBV28 | . | . | ASSLRQAYYEQY
TRBV6-1 | TRBD2 | once | ASSESGGAYEQY
TRBV4-3 | . | . | ASSQDRAAFNEKLF
TRBV9 | . | . | ASSVAGTNYYEQY
TRBV11-1 | . | . | ASSPGWGDEQF
TRBV10-3 | TRBD1 | . | AISEGTGSYEQY
TRBV13 | TRBD1 | . | ASSLGGTGGYEQY
TRBV9 | TRBD1 | . | ASSSGQADYGYT
TRBV7-2 | TRBD1 | . | ASSSGTGTDQPQH
TRBV10-1 | . | . | ASSDGGINTEAF
TRBV6-5 | . | once | ASSYSPSLVPQY
TRBV6-5 | . | . | ASSLTAFNTEAF
TRBV15 | TRBD2 | . | ATSRDAGGIYNEQF
TRBV5-4 | TRBD1 | . | ASSAGQGAGYGYT
TRBV7-6 | . | . | ASSQLPGFEDPYEQY
TRBV7-2 | TRBD1 | . | ASSLDETGLYEQY
TRBV29-1 | . | . | SVVPFSGNTIY
TRBV27 | TRBD2 | . | ASSPLAGVETQY
TRBV7-2 | TRBD2 | . | ASSLEIARGVSTDTQY
TRBV7-9 | . | . | ASSHSMGRWTEAF
TRBV27 | . | . | ASSPGFIGGPGELF
TRBV6-5 | . | . | ASSSDRPYGYT
TRBV5-6 | . | . | ASSLDNGHREPVNTEAF
TRBV25-1 | . | . | ASSTRGQETQY
TRBV21-1 | . | . | ASSKAFRVGYNEQF
TRBV27 | . | . | ASSFGEGGNGYT
TRBV7-7 | . | . | ASSLVSGDTRTQY
TRBV28 | . | . | ASSLGPTYEQY